A selection of T cell receptor beta chains follows, all from one sample in a study of beta chain features in type 1 diabetes. Assay used: immunoSEQ multiplex PCR; TCRdb lists only in-frame clones, some missing. Of approximately 160,000 clones detected, about a tenth appear once; the ten largest clones hold approximately 0.5%. Sequencing used central memory CD4+ T cells from blood. Every receptor here comes from a man aged 30 to 39 with type 1 diabetes. CDR3s leave out the opening cysteine and the closing phenylalanine or tryptophan. Expanded clones get a size class; other rows say once, few or many, or leave the size out.

TRBV5-6	13	few	ASSWITEVENIQY
TRBV5-1	13	NA	ASSLAGAPTDTQY
TRBV5-1	12	NA	ASSFQGADSEQY
TRBV25-1	9	NA	ASTRNTEAF
TRBV18	14	NA	ASSPPRRRMNTEAF
TRBV18	16	few	ASSPVSPGTGSGNTIY
TRBV28	14	NA	ASNRFSGTGPYEQY
TRBV7-9	13	NA	ASSAGGSPRAGYT
TRBV19	13	NA	ASSIDQAGVDEQF
TRBV5-1	11	few	ASSPGATGELF
TRBV30	13	NA	AWHQGEGGTGELF
TRBV6-1	12	few	ASSATGTPYEQY
TRBV27	12	few	ASSLLGRNYEQY
TRBV5-4	11	NA	ASSFAGGGGYT
TRBV9	14	NA	ASSAGLAANTGELF
TRBV5-4	12	few	ASSFPGYGNTIY
TRBV7-3	12	NA	ASSLNPDTNVLT
TRBV14	11	many	ASSQVLSLGQF
TRBV21-1	12	few	ASSDPDRGYEQY
TRBV20-1	9	NA	SARDSPEAF
TRBV11-3	10	NA	ASSFGESSAF
TRBV27	14	few	ASSFLGPGQGKEQY
TRBV4-3	12	few	ASSTGLAFYEQY
TRBV5-1	12	NA	ASSPGGSGNTIY
TRBV28	11	few	ASSSGAYNEQF
TRBV30	11	few	AWNRQESYGYT
TRBV2	13	NA	ASSELGTGGTEAF
TRBV29-1	10	NA	SVDEEYTEAF
TRBV7-6	15	NA	ASSPIGSGGSYNEQF
TRBV5-4	10	few	ASSTDRLEQY
TRBV7-9	10	few	ASSEDGGKAY
TRBV29-1	12	few	SVRQGEGGYEQY
TRBV4-2	13	NA	ASSAHTSGQETQY
TRBV7-9	13	NA	ASSQGRGTNYGYT
TRBV7-3	14	few	ASSSRGISGNTEAF
TRBV6-5	11	NA	ASSYGRVDGYT
TRBV11-2	13	NA	ASSSLRGGRNEQY
TRBV5-1	12	few	ASSRGESTDTQY
TRBV4-2	13	NA	ASSQDDFATDTQY
TRBV18	14	NA	ASSPLLSGEQETQY
TRBV13	13	NA	ASSMGLAATYEQY
TRBV28	13	NA	ASSLWKTGLYEQY
TRBV7-2	11	few	ASSPYSNQPQH
TRBV29-1	11	NA	SVAVGAADTQY
TRBV11-1	12	NA	ASSLHFGRYEQF
TRBV19	9	NA	ASRGQETQY
TRBV5-1	19	few	ASSFRPHTIDPGHMNTEAF
TRBV4-2	13	NA	ASSQDLVQTYEQY
TRBV11-2	10	few	ASSSSGYEQY
TRBV7-9	11	NA	ASSQDTSYEQY
TRBV7-9	11	NA	ASSPGADQPQH
TRBV15	12	few	ATSRPTGKTEAF
TRBV9	13	few	ASSGSGVNTGELF
TRBV28	12	NA	ASSDLQGSDTQY
TRBV2	9	few	ASSDLLEAF
TRBV19	15	few	ASSPPLRGSLQETQY
TRBV18	10	NA	ASSPERETQY
TRBV5-1	14	NA	ASSWGPSGTEETQY
TRBV5-1	13	NA	ASSPGGGNTGELF
TRBV28	11	NA	ASSNTGAETQY